Presented here are 3 T cell receptor beta chains from one specimen sequenced in a study of T cells in Graves' hyperthyroidism and ophthalmopathy. The investigators amplified TCR beta CDR3 regions from RNA transcripts. Primed by the HTBI set, a first-round RT-PCR was run on the TCR CDR3. MiXCR, applied by TCRdb to the multiplex PCR reads, yields one record per CDR3 protein. The sample yields hundreds of thousands of distinct CDR3 sequences, 15% to 20% seen once. Specimen: blood. These receptors all come from a woman aged 50 to 60 with Graves' hyperthyroidism that later progressed to Graves' ophthalmopathy.

This clonotype turned up a few times. The V and J genes are TRBV6-1 and TRBJ1-2, with 7 bases that match TRBD1. The CDR3 is 15 amino acids. Germline-derived CDR1 and CDR2 are MNHNS and SASEGT. The ends lost 8 bases at V and 8 bases at J; junction bases unmatched: 17. For the CDR3, the DNA is TGTGCCAGCGGACGACAGGGTTGGTTTTTCGAAGGCTACACCTTC. Translated: CASGRQGWFFEGYTF.

CDR3 DNA: TGTGCCAGCAGCTTACCGGTCTCTGGAAACACCATATATTTT. This encodes CASSLPVSGNTIYF. The rearrangement uses TRBV7-2 and TRBJ1-3, with D unclear. Deletions cut 2 bases from V and 0 bases from J, with 5 bases between. Germline V gene data show CDR1 as SGHTA and CDR2 as FQGNSA. There are 14 residues in the CDR3.

This clonotype was detected many times. The chain combines TRBV13 with TRBJ2-7; 7 bases map to TRBD1. The V gene's germline CDR1 is PRHDT and CDR2 FYEKMQ (reference sequence). This CDR3 is 16 amino acids long. The V segment lost 0 bases and the J segment 6 bases; nucleotides outside the gene matches: 11. The DNA for the CDR3 is TGTGCCAGCAGCTTAGGGAGGACAGGTTTCGCAGGCGAGCAGTACTTC. Its translation: CASSLGRTGFAGEQYF.